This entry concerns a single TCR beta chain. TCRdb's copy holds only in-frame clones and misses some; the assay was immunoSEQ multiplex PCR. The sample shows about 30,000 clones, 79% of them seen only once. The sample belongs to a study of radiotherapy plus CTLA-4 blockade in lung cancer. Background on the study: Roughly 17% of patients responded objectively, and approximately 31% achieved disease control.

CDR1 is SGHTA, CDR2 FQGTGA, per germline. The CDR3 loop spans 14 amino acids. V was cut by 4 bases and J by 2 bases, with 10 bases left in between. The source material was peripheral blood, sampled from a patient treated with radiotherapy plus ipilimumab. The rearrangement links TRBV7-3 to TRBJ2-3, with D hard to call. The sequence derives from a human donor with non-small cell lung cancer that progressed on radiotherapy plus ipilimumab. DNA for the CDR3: TGTGCCAGCAGCTCAGAAGGGTACACAGATACGCAGTATTTT. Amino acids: CASSSEGYTDTQYF.